The 16 T cell receptor beta chains below were found in one sample sequenced in a study of OX40 agonist ivuxolimab in advanced cancers. This table comes from immunoSEQ multiplex PCR, and its TCRdb copy is limited to in-frame clones, with some not included. This sample carries tens of thousands of clones, approximately 78% of them seen once, and the ten largest clones take 7.3%. The material sequenced was CD4+ or CD8+ T cells sorted from blood, taken in a trial of the OX40 agonist ivuxolimab. All receptors come from an adult with an advanced solid tumor such as melanoma, head and neck, liver or kidney cancer.

This clone was recorded once. CDR3 in amino acids: CASSSWTSGNEQYF. DNA for the CDR3: TGTGCCAGCAGCTCCTGGACTAGCGGGAACGAGCAGTACTTC. The genes are TRBV5-6 and TRBJ2-7; TRBD2 aligns across 12 bases. The V segment lost 3 bases and the J segment 5 bases; nucleotides outside the gene matches: 3. Looked up from germline, CDR1 is SGHDT and CDR2 is YYEEEE. There are 14 residues in the CDR3.

J is TRBJ1-3 and V is TRBV18, with a weak D call TRBD1 (6 bases). CDR3 size: 16 residues. Trimming stripped 2 bases from V and 0 bases from J, with 11 bases between. CDR1 is KGHSH and CDR2 is LQKENI in the germline V gene. The CDR3 reads CASSPNRDLSGNTIYF. For the CDR3, the DNA is TGTGCCAGCTCACCAAACAGGGACCTCTCTGGAAACACCATATATTTT.

The DNA for the CDR3 is TGTGCCAGCAGCGCTCTTAGCTCCTATAATTCACCCCTCCACTTT. Its translation is CASSALSSYNSPLHF. The V and J genes are TRBV9 and TRBJ1-6; D gene uncertain. Trimming pared 3 bases from V and 0 bases from J, leaving 7 bases between. The CDR3 is 15 residues long. CDR1 and CDR2 from the germline V gene are SGDLS and YYNGEE.

J is TRBJ2-5 and V is TRBV7-6; D remains ambiguous. Trimming cost V 5 bases and J 5 bases, with 12 bases left between them. Per germline, CDR1 SGHVS and CDR2 FNYEAQ. CDR3 length equals 13 residues. CDR3 residues: CASSPYAWETQYF. In DNA form, the CDR3 reads TGTGCCAGCAGCCCCTACGCCTGGGAGACCCAGTACTTC.

This clone was seen a few times. The gene calls are TRBV7-2 and TRBJ2-3, with 11 bases lining up with TRBD2. V dropped 3 bases and J dropped 3; count of bases not matched to a gene: 8. Germline V gene lookup returns CDR1 SGHTA and CDR2 FQGNSA. CDR3 length: 17 amino acids. The CDR3 sequence: CASSFLAGGGRTDTQYF. The CDR3 region has the DNA TGTGCCAGCAGCTTTCTAGCGGGAGGAGGGAGGACAGATACGCAGTATTTT.

The chain combines TRBV19 with TRBJ1-4, with 12 bases identical to TRBD1. The junction had 12 bases not matched to a gene; V was cut back by 6 bases and J by 10 bases. The CDR3 is 16 amino acids. Germline V lookup: CDR1 LNHDA, CDR2 SQIVND (reference sequence). The CDR3 region is CASRTGTGGGFGKLFF. As DNA, the CDR3 is TGTGCCAGTAGAACCGGGACAGGGGGCGGATTTGGAAAACTGTTTTTT.

The chain employs TRBV7-8 and TRBJ1-5; D possibly corresponds to TRBD1 (6 bases). Trimming pared 5 bases from V and 4 bases from J, leaving 12 bases between. This CDR3 is built from 14 residues. Germline CDR1 is SGHVS and CDR2 is FQNEAQ. CDR3 sequence (DNA): TGTGCCAGCAGCCCCAGAGGGGGAAATCAGCCCCAGCATTTT. Translated: CASSPRGGNQPQHF.

This sequence joins TRBV27 and TRBJ2-7; the match to TRBD2 covers 7 bases. This CDR3 has 17 amino acids. Germline V gene sequence: CDR1 MNHEY, CDR2 SMNVEV (reference sequence). V shed 6 bases, J shed 6 bases, and the junction held 20 bases outside the gene matches. CDR3 nucleotides: TGTGCCAGCAGGTGGGGAGGGGATCCGGGACTCCTCGGCGAGCAGTACTTC. It translates to CASRWGGDPGLLGEQYF.

The gene calls are TRBV6-5 and TRBJ2-7; 7 nucleotides align to TRBD1. The J segment lost 2 bases and the V segment lost 4 bases, leaving 2 bases of the junction unmatched. This CDR3 is built from 13 residues. The germline gives CDR1 MNHEY, CDR2 SVGAGI. The CDR3 region is CASSLQGAYEQYF. The CDR3 nucleotides read TGTGCCAGCAGTTTGCAGGGGGCCTACGAGCAGTACTTC.

This clone was seen more than once but under ten times. The chain uses TRBV19 and TRBJ2-2; D ambiguous. Germline CDR1 is LNHDA and CDR2 is SQIVND (reference sequence). V was cut by 3 bases and J by 7 bases, with 6 bases left in between. The CDR3 extends over 12 amino acids. The CDR3 loop reads CASSMNVGELFF. CDR3 sequence (DNA): TGTGCCAGTAGTATGAATGTCGGGGAGCTGTTTTTT.

CDR3: CASSPHPEWTDSNQPQHF. CDR3 nucleotide sequence: TGCGCCAGCAGCCCGCACCCCGAATGGACAGATAGCAATCAGCCCCAGCATTTT. V and J are TRBV4-1 and TRBJ1-5; tentatively, D is TRBD1 (6 bases). Trimming removed 4 bases from V and 0 bases from J, with 19 bases in between. Germline assignment: CDR1 MGHRA and CDR2 YSYEKL. This CDR3 has 18 amino acids.

The chain joins TRBV18 to TRBJ1-1; possibly TRBD1 for D (5 bases). The germline V gene has CDR1 KGHSH and CDR2 LQKENI. V lost 2 bases to trimming and J lost 4 bases, with 11 bases between them. The CDR3 covers 14 residues. The CDR3 region is CASSPRGEGTEAFF. Here the CDR3 DNA reads TGTGCCAGCTCACCAAGGGGAGAGGGCACTGAAGCTTTCTTT.

The J gene is TRBJ1-2, the V gene TRBV10-3, with D hard to call. This CDR3 region has 17 residues. V lost 3 bases, J lost 4 bases, and 21 bases lay in between. Germline-derived CDR1 and CDR2 are ENHRY and SYGVKD. The CDR3 DNA follows: TGTGCCATCAGTGACCCCCAAAATGGACCCAAGCCCTATGGCTACACCTTC. Protein product: CAISDPQNGPKPYGYTF.

The chain recombines TRBV5-6 with TRBJ2-7; 8 nucleotides agree with TRBD2. The CDR3 covers 14 residues. Germline CDR1 reads SGHDT; CDR2 reads YYEEEE. V shed 5 bases and J 4 bases; nucleotides not matched to a gene: 8. CDR3 loop: CASRQWTSWYEQYF. The DNA of the CDR3 is TGTGCCAGCAGACAATGGACTAGCTGGTACGAGCAGTACTTC. The variable domain in full, completed from reference TRBV5-6 and TRBJ2-7, reads DAGVTQSPTHLIKTRGQQVTLRCSPKSGHDTVSWYQQALGQGPQFIFQYYEEEERQRGNFPDRFSGHQFPNYSSELNVNALLLGDSALYLCASRQWTSWYEQYFGPGTRLTVT.

This clone was detected a few times. The chain carries TRBV6-5 and TRBJ2-7; the D is unclear. The CDR3 covers 12 residues. V was clipped by 6 bases and J by 4 bases, with 10 bases between them. Germline assignment: CDR1 MNHEY and CDR2 SVGAGI. For the CDR3, the DNA is TGTGCCAGCAGGGCCGGTGAGTACGAGCAGTACTTC. Encoded protein: CASRAGEYEQYF.

This sequence joins TRBV30 and TRBJ2-7, with TRBD2 matching over 7 bases. The V and J ends lost 5 bases and 3 bases, in that order; junction bases with no gene match: 7. CDR1 and CDR2 from the germline V gene are GTSNPN and SVGIG (reference sequence). The CDR3 covers 13 residues. CDR3 in amino acids: CAWSRGRDYEQYF. CDR3 coding DNA: TGTGCCTGGTCTCGCGGGAGAGACTACGAGCAGTACTTC.